A single sample gave rise to the 13 T cell receptor beta chains below, sequenced in a study of cytomegalovirus exposure and HLA in healthy donors. The PCR contained 60 Vbeta and 13 Jbeta primers. Sequenced by immunoSEQ multiplex PCR; TCRdb stores in-frame clones only, minus some. The sample contains around 140,000 clones, 70% to 85% of which appear only once. Sequencing input: PBMCs. These receptors came from a man aged 25-40 years in good health and CMV-seropositive.

The chain is built from TRBV18 and TRBJ1-2; 8 bases line up with TRBD1. Germline trimming cut 4 bases from V and 2 bases from J; bases unmatched to any gene: 3. From germline, CDR1 is KGHSH and CDR2 LQKENI. This CDR3 region has 14 residues. CDR3 residues: CASSLGQENYGYTF. The CDR3 bases are TGTGCCAGCTCACTGGGACAGGAAAACTATGGCTACACCTTC.

The chain uses TRBV28 and TRBJ1-2; D is undetermined. The V end was cut by 6 bases, the J end by 7 bases, with 12 bases between. There are 12 residues in the CDR3. Per the germline V gene, CDR1 is MDHEN and CDR2 is SYDVKM. CDR3 bases: TGTGCCAGCAGCCCGGGAACAACTGGCTACACCTTC. Translated, it gives CASSPGTTGYTF.

The rearrangement joins TRBV15 to TRBJ2-5; 7 nucleotides line up with TRBD2. CDR3 length equals 14 residues. Germline CDR1 LNHNV, CDR2 YYDKDF (reference sequence). J lost 2 bases, V lost 6 bases, and 6 bases had no gene match. Written as DNA, the CDR3 is TGTGCCACCAGGGAGGCTAGCGGACAAGAGACCCAGTACTTC. As protein: CATREASGQETQYF.

The rearrangement uses TRBV5-6 and TRBJ2-5; possible D gene TRBD2, 5 bases. This CDR3 contains 12 residues. Deletions cut 3 bases from V and 5 bases from J, with 8 bases between. Looked up from germline, CDR1 is SGHDT and CDR2 is YYEEEE. Written as DNA, the CDR3 is TGTGCCAGCAGCTCGCGGAGGGAGACCCAGTACTTC. Translation gives CASSSRRETQYF. Complete variable domain (other parts from reference TRBV5-6 and TRBJ2-5): DAGVTQSPTHLIKTRGQQVTLRCSPKSGHDTVSWYQQALGQGPQFIFQYYEEEERQRGNFPDRFSGHQFPNYSSELNVNALLLGDSALYLCASSSRRETQYFGPGTRLLVL.

This sequence joins TRBV4-2 and TRBJ2-1, with TRBD2 matching 9 bases. V dropped 5 bases and J dropped 7; count of bases not matched to a gene: 15. CDR3 length: 17 residues. Germline V CDR1 and CDR2: LGHNA, YNFKEQ. DNA for the CDR3: TGTGCCAGCAGCGCAGAATCTAGCGGGAAAGATGTAAATGAGCAGTTCTTC. Translated: CASSAESSGKDVNEQFF.

The chain uses TRBV4-1 and TRBJ2-3; 7 positions agree with TRBD2. Unmatched junction bases numbered 14, after V lost 0 bases and J lost 2 bases. CDR1 MGHRA and CDR2 YSYEKL come from the germline V gene. CDR3 length: 19 amino acids. The CDR3 nucleotides are TGCGCCAGCAGCCAAGATGGGGGGACCTGGGAGGGGTTCACAGATACGCAGTATTTT. It yields the protein CASSQDGGTWEGFTDTQYF.

The chain uses TRBV12-5 and TRBJ1-6; no definite D call. The CDR3 sequence is 12 residues long. The germline CDR1 and CDR2 sequences are LGHNT and FRNRAP. CDR3 region: CSSTPYRAPLHF. In DNA, the CDR3 is TGTTCCTCAACCCCATACCGGGCACCCCTCCACTTT. Full variable domain (missing parts from reference TRBV12-5 and TRBJ1-6): DARVTQTPRHKVTEMGQEVTMRCQPILGHNTVFWYRQTMMQGLELLAYFRNRAPLDDSGMPKDRFSAEMPDATLATLKIQPSEPRDSAVYFCSSTPYRAPLHFGNGTRLTVT.

This chain joins TRBV18 and TRBJ1-2, with TRBD1 matching over 7 bases. Germline V gives CDR1 KGHSH, CDR2 LQKENI. The V gene end was trimmed by 5 bases and the J gene end by 7 bases; junction bases not matched to a gene: 10. This CDR3 contains 14 residues. The CDR3 DNA is TGTGCCAGCTCAACGACGACAGGGATTGGTGGCTACACCTTC. Protein sequence: CASSTTTGIGGYTF.

The chain is built from TRBV11-3 and TRBJ2-1; 16 bases fit TRBD2. CDR1 and CDR2 from the germline V gene are SGHNT and YENEEA. CDR3 length equals 15 residues. The V and J ends lost 5 bases and 15 bases, in that order; junction bases with no gene match: 10. Written as DNA, the CDR3 is TGTGCCAGCAGCCAATCGGGACTAGCGGGGGGGTTGGTGTTCTTC. As protein: CASSQSGLAGGLVFF.

This rearrangement joins TRBV2 to TRBJ2-4; the D gene is possibly TRBD1 (6 bases). CDR1 and CDR2 (germline): SNHLY, FYNNEI. Trimming took 5 bases from V and 5 from J, leaving 7 bases between them. The CDR3 has 12 amino acids. CDR3 bases: TGTGCCAGCAGTAGGACAGAAAACATTCAGTACTTC. Encoded protein: CASSRTENIQYF.

This clone was recorded once. The chain couples TRBV7-2 to TRBJ2-2; D call uncertain. Trimming stripped 5 bases from V and 2 bases from J, with 9 bases between. The germline V gene has CDR1 SGHTA and CDR2 FQGNSA. CDR3 length equals 14 residues. In DNA, the CDR3 is TGTGCCAGCAGCCGCCAGGAAAACACCGGGGAGCTGTTTTTT. Translated: CASSRQENTGELFF.

The chain recombines TRBV19 with TRBJ2-2; 9 bases are a match to TRBD1. This CDR3 is built from 18 residues. Germline trimming cut 3 bases from V and 0 bases from J; bases unmatched to any gene: 8. Germline loops: CDR1 LNHDA, CDR2 SQIVND (reference sequence). The CDR3 region has the DNA TGTGCCAGTAGTATGGGACAGGGTCGGGACCCGAACACCGGGGAGCTGTTTTTT. Translated: CASSMGQGRDPNTGELFF.

The genes are TRBV2 and TRBJ2-3; TRBD2 matches at 11 bases. The CDR3 length is 14 residues. The junction had 7 bases not matched to a gene; V was cut back by 6 bases and J by 8 bases. Germline V gene data show CDR1 as SNHLY and CDR2 as FYNNEI. DNA of the CDR3: TGTGCCAGCAGCGGGACTAGCGGAAAGCGTACGCAGTATTTT. Translation: CASSGTSGKRTQYF.